The 3 T cell receptor beta chains in this list originate from one sample, sequenced in a study of early T cells in non-severe SARS-CoV-2 infection. Each CDR3 protein gets one entry after TCRdb re-called the 5' RACE reads with MiXCR. The table lists tens of thousands of distinct CDR3 sequences, 4% to 5% of them singletons. The specimen was whole blood. Receptor source: an adult who was a healthcare worker with PCR-confirmed SARS-CoV-2 infection or an uninfected control (not recorded which).

The chain employs TRBV7-9 and TRBJ2-1; TRBD1 matches at 7 bases. J lost 4 bases, V lost 3 bases, and 3 bases had no gene match. The CDR3 totals 14 residues. Germline assignment: CDR1 SEHNR and CDR2 FQNEAQ (reference sequence). The CDR3 nucleotides are TGTGCCAGCAGCTTTCGACAGGGATACAATGAGCAGTTCTTC. It encodes CASSFRQGYNEQFF.

The chain employs TRBV29-1 and TRBJ2-7; no definite D call. Germline V lookup: CDR1 SQVTM, CDR2 ANQGSEA. The V and J ends lost 6 bases and 2 bases respectively, with 8 bases between them. This CDR3 contains 11 residues. The CDR3 region is CSVVGAYEQYF. The CDR3 DNA reads TGCAGCGTCGTGGGTGCCTACGAGCAGTACTTC.

This clonotype appeared many times. V is TRBV7-6 and J is TRBJ2-7, with a weak D call TRBD1 (6 bases). The V gene's germline CDR1 is SGHVS and CDR2 FNYEAQ. The CDR3 sequence is 13 residues long. V dropped 3 bases and J dropped 6 bases, with 12 bases sitting between them. The CDR3 DNA reads as TGTGCCAGCAGCTTCTTACAGGGTACCGAGCAGTACTTC. It translates to CASSFLQGTEQYF.